These 32 T cell receptor beta chains came from one sample sequenced in a study of blood T cell repertoires in COVID-19 (TCRdb year 2020). Library preparation used the immunoSEQ multiplex PCR assay. The source is immuneACCESS, and TCRdb retained only in-frame sequences with V and J called. Part of the clones is not carried over; for the studies checked, unresolved V genes explain less than half of this, and the remainder is unexplained. In all, the sample holds roughly 90,000 clones, and over 80% of those were seen once. The ten largest make up approximately 34% of the sample. Sequences were obtained from peripheral blood. These receptor sequences come from a woman aged 80 or over with active or convalescent COVID-19.

The chain couples TRBV19 to TRBJ2-5; D possibly corresponds to TRBD1 (6 bases). The V gene lost 4 bases and the J gene lost 1 base, with 16 bases spanning the gap. The CDR3 runs 16 residues. CDR1 LNHDA and CDR2 SQIVND come from the germline V gene (reference sequence). In DNA, the CDR3 is TGTGCCAGTAGTAACAGGGTGACAGGACTCCAAGAGACCCAGTACTTC. As protein: CASSNRVTGLQETQYF.

This clone was counted a few times. This chain joins TRBV2 and TRBJ1-5; possible D gene TRBD1, 5 bases. This CDR3 contains 16 residues. Germline CDR1 and CDR2: SNHLY and FYNNEI. V was cut by 0 bases and J by 7 bases, with 16 bases left in between. The CDR3 reads CASSEAHIGVGQPQHF. The DNA for the CDR3 is TGTGCCAGCAGTGAAGCGCATATAGGGGTAGGCCAGCCCCAGCATTTT.

The chain links TRBV5-1 to TRBJ2-7, with 8 positions matching TRBD1. The CDR3 extends over 15 amino acids. The germline gives CDR1 SGHRS, CDR2 YFSETQ. V was clipped by 5 bases and J by 3 bases; unmatched bases: 10. As DNA, the CDR3 is TGCGCCAGCAGAGATTACGGGACAGGAGACTACGAGCAGTACTTC. It specifies CASRDYGTGDYEQYF.

The chain joins TRBV27 to TRBJ2-1; possibly TRBD2 for D (6 bases). Trimming removed 3 bases at V and 5 bases at J, with 11 bases between. The germline V gene encodes CDR1 MNHEY and CDR2 SMNVEV (reference sequence). The CDR3 is 14 residues long. This CDR3 reads CASSLQGGNNEQFF. The CDR3 DNA reads as TGTGCCAGCAGTTTGCAGGGAGGCAACAATGAGCAGTTCTTC.

This clone was found many times. V is TRBV4-3 and J is TRBJ1-4; the match to TRBD1 covers 8 bases. The CDR3 runs to 16 residues. Germline trimming cut 3 bases from V and 4 bases from J; bases unmatched to any gene: 7. Germline lookup yields CDR1 LGHNA and CDR2 YSLEER. In DNA form, the CDR3 reads TGCGCCAGCAGCCAGGACCCGACAGGGGTTAATGAAAAACTGTTTTTT. This gives the protein CASSQDPTGVNEKLFF.

The J gene is TRBJ1-2, the V gene TRBV18, with D tentatively TRBD1 (5 bases). V dropped 4 bases and J dropped 2 bases, with 11 bases sitting between them. The CDR3 is made up of 14 amino acids. Germline V gene data show CDR1 as KGHSH and CDR2 as LQKENI. CDR3 sequence (DNA): TGTGCCAGCTCACGAGGGGAGGTAAACTATGGCTACACCTTC. Translation: CASSRGEVNYGYTF.

The genes are TRBV5-1 and TRBJ2-5, with 9 nucleotides matching TRBD2. V lost 6 bases, J lost 2 bases, and 8 bases stayed unmatched. Looked up from germline, CDR1 is SGHRS and CDR2 is YFSETQ. The CDR3 sequence is 15 residues long. The CDR3 DNA sequence: TGCGCCAGCATGGCGATAGCGGGGGCTCAAGAGACCCAGTACTTC. Encoded protein: CASMAIAGAQETQYF.

This chain links TRBV15 with TRBJ2-3; D is possibly TRBD2 (5 bases). With 3 bases removed from V and 3 bases from J, the gap between germline ends came to 7 bases. Germline V gene lookup returns CDR1 LNHNV and CDR2 YYDKDF (reference sequence). There are 13 residues in the CDR3. CDR3 bases: TGTGCCACCAGCAGTCGGGGAACAGATACGCAGTATTTT. It yields the protein CATSSRGTDTQYF.

CDR3 amino acids: CATRRTGGGTGELFF. Here the CDR3 DNA reads TGTGCCACCCGCAGGACAGGGGGTGGCACCGGGGAGCTGTTTTTT. The gene calls are TRBV27 and TRBJ2-2, with 10 bases that match TRBD1. The ends lost 10 bases at V and 4 bases at J; junction bases unmatched: 9. The CDR3 covers 15 residues. Germline CDR1 and CDR2: MNHEY and SMNVEV (reference sequence).

V and J are TRBV28 and TRBJ2-3; 8 nucleotides agree with TRBD2. CDR3 size: 15 residues. J gave up 6 bases and V 8 bases, and 13 bases lay outside the gene matches. Per germline, CDR1 MDHEN and CDR2 SYDVKM. This chain's CDR3 is CASLSKREFADTQYF. Here the CDR3 DNA reads TGTGCCAGCCTGTCTAAGCGGGAGTTTGCTGATACGCAGTATTTT.

The rearrangement uses TRBV15 and TRBJ2-7, with 11 bases matching TRBD2. Losses at the gene ends were 0 bases for V and 1 base for J; bases not matched to a gene: 8. CDR1 LNHNV and CDR2 YYDKDF come from the germline V gene (reference sequence). The CDR3 has 18 amino acids. The CDR3: CATSRDRGGLAESYEQYF. CDR3 coding DNA: TGTGCCACCAGCAGAGATAGGGGGGGACTAGCGGAATCCTACGAGCAGTACTTC. Combining the CDR3 with reference TRBV15 and TRBJ2-7 gives the whole variable domain DAMVIQNPRYQVTQFGKPVTLSCSQTLNHNVMYWYQQKSSQAPKLLFHYYDKDFNNEADTPDNFQSRRPNTSFCFLDIRSPGLGDTAMYLCATSRDRGGLAESYEQYFGPGTRLTVT.

This rearrangement joins TRBV9 to TRBJ2-5; a possible D gene is TRBD1 (7 bases). The germline V gene has CDR1 SGDLS and CDR2 YYNGEE. Trimming removed 2 bases from V and 4 bases from J, with 18 bases in between. The CDR3 covers 16 residues. This chain's CDR3 is CASSVGVQGGGETQYF. In DNA, the CDR3 is TGTGCCAGCAGCGTCGGGGTCCAGGGGGGAGGAGAGACCCAGTACTTC. Filled out from reference TRBV9 and TRBJ2-5, the complete variable domain reads DSGVTQTPKHLITATGQRVTLRCSPRSGDLSVYWYQQSLDQGLQFLIQYYNGEERAKGNILERFSAQQFPDLHSELNLSSLELGDSALYFCASSVGVQGGGETQYFGPGTRLLVL.

The rearrangement joins TRBV19 to TRBJ1-1; maybe TRBD1 (6 bases). The CDR3 has 15 amino acids. Between the trimmed V and J ends, which lost 6 bases and 2 bases, there was a span of 16 bases. CDR1 LNHDA and CDR2 SQIVND come from the germline V gene (reference sequence). CDR3 protein: CASRLGAQVNTEAFF. CDR3 sequence (DNA): TGTGCCAGTAGGTTGGGGGCGCAAGTAAACACTGAAGCTTTCTTT.

The chain links TRBV5-1 to TRBJ2-1, with TRBD2 matching 12 bases. The V and J ends lost 4 bases and 4 bases, in that order; junction bases with no gene match: 6. Germline loops: CDR1 SGHRS, CDR2 YFSETQ. The length of the CDR3 is 16 residues. Here the CDR3 DNA reads TGCGCCAGCAGCCTGACTAGCGGGAGCGGTTACAATGAGCAGTTCTTC. Protein product: CASSLTSGSGYNEQFF.

V and J are TRBV5-4 and TRBJ1-1; TRBD1 aligns across 8 bases. The V and J ends lost 5 bases and 4 bases, in that order; junction bases with no gene match: 7. Germline values: CDR1 SGHNT, CDR2 YYREEE (reference sequence). This CDR3 contains 14 residues. The CDR3 DNA follows: TGTGCCAGCAGTTCGACAGGGGCCTTCACTGAAGCTTTCTTT. Residues: CASSSTGAFTEAFF.

The chain recombines TRBV7-6 with TRBJ2-1; 9 nucleotides match TRBD1. The CDR3 contains 15 residues. V lost 4 bases and J lost 9; bases outside the gene matches: 10. Per germline, CDR1 SGHVS and CDR2 FNYEAQ. The CDR3 loop is CASSSSRDRVSEQFF. CDR3 in DNA: TGTGCCAGCAGCTCGTCCCGGGACAGGGTCAGTGAGCAGTTCTTC. The complete variable domain, with remaining parts taken from reference TRBV7-6 and TRBJ2-1, reads GAGVSQSPRYKVTKRGQDVALRCDPISGHVSLYWYRQALGQGPEFLTYFNYEAQQDKSGLPNDRFSAERPEGSISTLTIQRTEQRDSAMYRCASSSSRDRVSEQFFGPGTRLTVL.

V and J are TRBV11-3 and TRBJ2-3; 7 bases are shared with TRBD1. The CDR3 is 16 amino acids. Germline V gene data show CDR1 as SGHNT and CDR2 as YENEEA. V was pared by 4 bases and J by 6 bases, with 13 bases of the junction left unmatched. The CDR3 DNA sequence: TGTGCCAGCAGCTCCATTTGGGGACAGACAAGGGATACGCAGTATTTT. Its protein is CASSSIWGQTRDTQYF.

The chain combines TRBV19 with TRBJ2-3; D is uncertain. Per the germline V gene, CDR1 is LNHDA and CDR2 is SQIVND (reference sequence). The CDR3 is made up of 16 amino acids. V gave up 3 bases and J gave up 0 bases, with 13 bases separating them. The CDR3 region has the DNA TGTGCCAGTAGTATGGCCAGTAATCCTAGCACAGATACGCAGTATTTT. Its protein is CASSMASNPSTDTQYF.

This clone is a singleton in its sample. The rearrangement links TRBV5-1 to TRBJ2-3; 7 bases align to TRBD1. Germline lookup yields CDR1 SGHRS and CDR2 YFSETQ. Germline trimming cut 3 bases from V and 6 bases from J; bases unmatched to any gene: 10. This CDR3 comprises 15 residues. The CDR3: CASSSTDRRTDTQYF. CDR3 DNA: TGCGCCAGCAGCTCAACGGACAGGCGGACTGATACGCAGTATTTT.

This clone was recorded a few times. The gene calls are TRBV6-5 and TRBJ2-3; no reliable D call. The CDR3 is made up of 11 amino acids. The germline V and J ends were trimmed by 6 bases and 4 bases, with 5 bases remaining between them. Germline V gene lookup returns CDR1 MNHEY and CDR2 SVGAGI. CDR3 sequence (DNA): TGTGCCAGCAGGCTAGCAGATACGCAGTATTTT. Translation: CASRLADTQYF.

In its sample, this clone was seen once. This rearrangement joins TRBV11-3 to TRBJ2-6, with TRBD2 as a possible D gene (5 bases). The V gene lost 5 bases and the J gene lost 2 bases, with 13 bases spanning the gap. Germline-derived CDR1 and CDR2 are SGHNT and YENEEA. This CDR3 has 16 residues. DNA for the CDR3: TGTGCCAGCAGCCCAGGTGACGGGACTGGGGCCAACGTCCTGACTTTC. Residues: CASSPGDGTGANVLTF.

The J gene is TRBJ2-2, the V gene TRBV11-3, with a weak D call TRBD2 (5 bases). Trimming shortened V by 1 base and J by 4 bases, and 10 bases separated the two germline ends. This CDR3 is 15 amino acids long. The germline V gene has CDR1 SGHNT and CDR2 YENEEA. This CDR3 is CASSLGFGITGELFF. CDR3 DNA sequence: TGTGCCAGCAGCTTAGGGTTCGGGATCACCGGGGAGCTGTTTTTT.

The chain recombines TRBV7-3 with TRBJ2-3, with 10 positions matching TRBD2. This CDR3 region has 20 residues. V lost 3 bases, J lost 0 bases, and 15 bases stayed unmatched. The germline gives CDR1 SGHTA, CDR2 FQGTGA. The CDR3 coding sequence is TGTGCCAGCAGCTTGCGGGGGAGTAGCGGGAGGCCCCCTAGCACAGATACGCAGTATTTT. It yields the protein CASSLRGSSGRPPSTDTQYF.

The chain recombines TRBV4-1 with TRBJ2-1, with TRBD1 matching 7 bases. V lost 3 bases and J lost 4; bases outside the gene matches: 9. Germline assignment: CDR1 MGHRA and CDR2 YSYEKL. The CDR3 contains 16 residues. The CDR3 bases are TGCGCCAGCAGCCAGCCACTCGGGACAGCATACAATGAGCAGTTCTTC. It codes for CASSQPLGTAYNEQFF.

This chain connects TRBV2 to TRBJ2-3; the match to TRBD2 covers 8 bases. Losses at the gene ends were 3 bases for V and 2 bases for J; bases not matched to a gene: 7. The CDR3 length is 16 residues. Germline values: CDR1 SNHLY, CDR2 FYNNEI. The CDR3: CASSERGARYTDTQYF. The CDR3 DNA is TGTGCCAGCAGTGAGCGGGGGGCGCGCTACACAGATACGCAGTATTTT.

V and J are TRBV5-1 and TRBJ1-4; D is undetermined. The germline V and J ends were trimmed by 4 bases and 9 bases, with 16 bases remaining between them. The CDR3 is made up of 14 amino acids. In germline, CDR1 is SGHRS, CDR2 YFSETQ. CDR3 in amino acids: CASSGPLENQKLFF. CDR3 DNA: TGCGCCAGCAGCGGGCCCCTCGAGAATCAAAAACTGTTTTTT.

The J gene is TRBJ1-6, the V gene TRBV7-8; D not resolved. The V and J ends lost 5 bases and 0 bases respectively, with 14 bases between them. Germline V gives CDR1 SGHVS, CDR2 FQNEAQ. The CDR3 length is 17 residues. The CDR3 here is CASSPPLGSSYNSPLHF. CDR3 in DNA: TGTGCCAGCAGCCCGCCTCTAGGAAGCTCCTATAATTCACCCCTCCACTTT.

This chain connects TRBV11-3 to TRBJ2-2; D unresolved. V was cut by 0 bases and J by 3 bases, with 8 bases left in between. The CDR3 loop spans 15 amino acids. The germline gives CDR1 SGHNT, CDR2 YENEEA. As DNA, the CDR3 is TGTGCCAGCAGCTTAGATCATCTAGACACCGGGGAGCTGTTTTTT. Translated: CASSLDHLDTGELFF.

The chain is built from TRBV19 and TRBJ2-5, with 13 nucleotides matching TRBD2. Per germline, CDR1 LNHDA and CDR2 SQIVND (reference sequence). The junction had 3 bases not matched to a gene; V was cut back by 4 bases and J by 10 bases. The CDR3 runs to 13 residues. CDR3 in amino acids: CASSTGTSGIQYF. The CDR3 nucleotides read TGTGCCAGTAGTACCGGGACTAGCGGGATCCAGTACTTC. Full variable domain (remainder filled in from reference TRBV19 and TRBJ2-5): DGGITQSPKYLFRKEGQNVTLSCEQNLNHDAMYWYRQDPGQGLRLIYYSQIVNDFQKGDIAEGYSVSREKKESFPLTVTSAQKNPTAFYLCASSTGTSGIQYFGPGTRLLVL.

The chain carries TRBV5-4 and TRBJ2-7, with D perhaps matching TRBD1 (6 bases). This CDR3 has 14 amino acids. V gave up 1 base and J gave up 5 bases, with 13 bases separating them. CDR1 and CDR2 from the germline V gene are SGHNT and YYREEE (reference sequence). Here the CDR3 DNA reads TGTGCCAGCAGCTTGCAGAGGGGGTCGGACGAGCAGTACTTC. Amino acids: CASSLQRGSDEQYF.

This clone showed up just a few times. This chain connects TRBV7-2 to TRBJ2-5, with a weak D call TRBD1 (6 bases). The V gene lost 9 bases and the J gene lost 1 base, with 21 bases spanning the gap. Germline CDR1 reads SGHTA; CDR2 reads FQGNSA. The CDR3 is made up of 16 amino acids. Written as DNA, the CDR3 is TGTGCCAGTCAAAAGGGTACGGACAGAAGCCAAGAGACCCAGTACTTC. Protein: CASQKGTDRSQETQYF.

The chain couples TRBV28 to TRBJ1-1, with 9 bases aligning to TRBD1. After removal of 3 bases from V and 3 bases from J, the junction contained 2 bases not matched to a gene. This CDR3 has 14 amino acids. Germline assignment: CDR1 MDHEN and CDR2 SYDVKM. The CDR3 loop is CASSFRDRDTEAFF. CDR3 DNA sequence: TGTGCCAGCAGTTTTCGGGACAGGGACACTGAAGCTTTCTTT.